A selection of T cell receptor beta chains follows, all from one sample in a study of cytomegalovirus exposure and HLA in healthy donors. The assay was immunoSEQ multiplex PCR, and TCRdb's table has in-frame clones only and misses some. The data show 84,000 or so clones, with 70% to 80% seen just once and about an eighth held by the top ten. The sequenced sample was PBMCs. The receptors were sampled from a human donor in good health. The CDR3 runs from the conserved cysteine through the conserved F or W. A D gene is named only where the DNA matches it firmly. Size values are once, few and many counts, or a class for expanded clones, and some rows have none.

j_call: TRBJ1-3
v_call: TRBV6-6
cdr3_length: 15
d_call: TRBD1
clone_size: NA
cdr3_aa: CASSYLDRGPGPIYF
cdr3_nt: TGTGCCAGCAGTTACCTCGACAGGGGACCGGGGCCCATATATTTT

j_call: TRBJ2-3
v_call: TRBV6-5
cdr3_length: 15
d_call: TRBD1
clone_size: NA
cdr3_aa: CASSSGTASTDTQYF
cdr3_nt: TGTGCCAGCAGTTCCGGGACAGCGAGCACAGATACGCAGTATTTT

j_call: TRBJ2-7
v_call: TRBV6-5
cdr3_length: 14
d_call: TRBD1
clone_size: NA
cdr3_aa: CASRPGQGAVEQYF
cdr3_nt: TGTGCCAGCAGGCCGGGACAGGGGGCTGTCGAGCAGTACTTC

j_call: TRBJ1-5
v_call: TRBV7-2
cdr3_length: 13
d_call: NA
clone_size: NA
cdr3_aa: CASSLARSQPQHF
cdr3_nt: TGTGCCAGCAGCTTAGCGCGGAGTCAGCCCCAGCATTTT

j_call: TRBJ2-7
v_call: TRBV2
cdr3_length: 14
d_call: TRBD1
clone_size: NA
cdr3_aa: CASTPTTGLYEQYF
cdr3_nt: TGTGCCAGCACCCCAACGACAGGGCTCTACGAGCAGTACTTC

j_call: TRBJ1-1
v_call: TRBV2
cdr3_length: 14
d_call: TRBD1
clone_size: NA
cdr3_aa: CATLEDRGNTEAFF
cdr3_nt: TGTGCCACCTTGGAGGACAGGGGGAACACTGAAGCTTTCTTT

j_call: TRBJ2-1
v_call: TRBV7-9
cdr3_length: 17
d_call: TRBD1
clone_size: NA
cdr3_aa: CASSLGKGQGLGNEQFF
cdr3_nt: TGTGCCAGCAGCTTAGGGAAGGGACAGGGATTGGGGAATGAGCAGTTCTTC

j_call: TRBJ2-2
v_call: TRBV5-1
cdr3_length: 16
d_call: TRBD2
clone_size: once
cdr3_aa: CASSPIVSGETGELFF
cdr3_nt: TGCGCCAGCAGCCCCATTGTTAGCGGGGAGACCGGGGAGCTGTTTTTT

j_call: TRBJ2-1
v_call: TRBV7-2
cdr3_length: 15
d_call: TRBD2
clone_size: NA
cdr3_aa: CASIVPGLARNEQFF
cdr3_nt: TGTGCCAGCATCGTACCGGGACTAGCACGTAATGAGCAGTTCTTC

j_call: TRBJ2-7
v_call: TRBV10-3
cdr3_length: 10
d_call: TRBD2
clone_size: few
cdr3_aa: CAIGGGEQYF
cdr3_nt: TGTGCCATCGGCGGGGGCGAGCAGTACTTC

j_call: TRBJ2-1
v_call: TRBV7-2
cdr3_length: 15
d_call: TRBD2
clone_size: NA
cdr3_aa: CASSLGLAGVYEQFF
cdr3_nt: TGTGCCAGCAGCCTGGGACTAGCGGGGGTATATGAGCAGTTCTTC

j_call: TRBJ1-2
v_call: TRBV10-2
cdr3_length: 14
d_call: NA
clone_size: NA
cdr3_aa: CASGPGGANYGYTF
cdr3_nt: TGCGCCAGCGGCCCAGGAGGAGCTAACTATGGCTACACCTTC

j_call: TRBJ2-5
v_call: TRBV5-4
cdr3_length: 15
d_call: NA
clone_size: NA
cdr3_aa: CASSVYRGFEETQYF
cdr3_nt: TGTGCCAGCAGCGTTTACCGAGGGTTCGAGGAGACCCAGTACTTC

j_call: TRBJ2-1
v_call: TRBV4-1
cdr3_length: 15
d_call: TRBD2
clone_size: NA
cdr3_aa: CASSQGGATYNEQFF
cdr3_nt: TGCGCCAGCAGCCAGGGAGGGGCGACCTACAATGAGCAGTTCTTC

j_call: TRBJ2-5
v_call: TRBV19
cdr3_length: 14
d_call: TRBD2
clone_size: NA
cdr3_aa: CASKKTSGGQDTYF
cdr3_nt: TGTGCCAGTAAGAAGACTAGCGGGGGCCAAGATACGTACTTC

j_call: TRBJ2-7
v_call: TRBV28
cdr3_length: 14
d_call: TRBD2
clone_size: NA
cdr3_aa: CASSYGGRVGEQYF
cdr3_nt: TGTGCCAGCAGTTACGGGGGGAGAGTTGGCGAGCAGTACTTC

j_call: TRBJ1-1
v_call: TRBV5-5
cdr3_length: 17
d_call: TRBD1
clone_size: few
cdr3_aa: CASSLIPGQGLNTEAFF
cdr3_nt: TGTGCCAGCAGCTTGATTCCAGGACAGGGTTTGAACACTGAAGCTTTCTTT

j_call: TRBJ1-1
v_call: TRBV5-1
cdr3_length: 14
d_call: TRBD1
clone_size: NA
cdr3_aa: CASSVDRANTEAFF
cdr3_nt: TGCGCCAGCAGCGTGGACAGGGCGAACACTGAAGCTTTCTTT

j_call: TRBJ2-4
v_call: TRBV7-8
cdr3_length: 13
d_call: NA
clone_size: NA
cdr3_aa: CASSPIAKNIQYF
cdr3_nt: TGTGCCAGCAGCCCCATAGCCAAAAACATTCAGTACTTC

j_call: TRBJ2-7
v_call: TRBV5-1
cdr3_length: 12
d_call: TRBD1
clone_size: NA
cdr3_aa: CASGTDSYEQYF
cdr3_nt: TGCGCCAGCGGGACAGACTCCTACGAGCAGTACTTC

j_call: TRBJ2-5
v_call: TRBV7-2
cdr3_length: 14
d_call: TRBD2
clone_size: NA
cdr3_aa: CASSMSGGKETQYF
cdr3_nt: TGTGCCAGCAGCATGAGCGGGGGAAAAGAGACCCAGTACTTC

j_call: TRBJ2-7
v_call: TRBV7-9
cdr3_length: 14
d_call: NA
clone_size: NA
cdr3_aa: CASSLGDSSYEQYF
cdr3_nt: TGTGCCAGCAGCTTAGGAGACAGTTCCTACGAGCAGTACTTC

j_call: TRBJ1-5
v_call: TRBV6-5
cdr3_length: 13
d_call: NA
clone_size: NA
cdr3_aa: CASSYGGAEPQHF
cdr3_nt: TGTGCCAGCAGTTACGGGGGGGCCGAGCCCCAGCATTTT

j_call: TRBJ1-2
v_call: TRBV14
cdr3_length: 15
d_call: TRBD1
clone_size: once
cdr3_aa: CASSQETGAKYGYTF
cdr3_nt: TGTGCCAGCAGCCAAGAAACAGGGGCGAAATATGGCTACACCTTC

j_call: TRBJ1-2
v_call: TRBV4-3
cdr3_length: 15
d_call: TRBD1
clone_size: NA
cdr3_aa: CASSQVGTGPYGYTF
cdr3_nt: TGCGCCAGCAGCCAAGTTGGGACAGGTCCCTATGGCTACACCTTC

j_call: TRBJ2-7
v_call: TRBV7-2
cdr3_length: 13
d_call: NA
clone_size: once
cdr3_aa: CASRPENSYEQYF
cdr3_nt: TGTGCCAGCAGGCCTGAGAACTCCTACGAGCAGTACTTC

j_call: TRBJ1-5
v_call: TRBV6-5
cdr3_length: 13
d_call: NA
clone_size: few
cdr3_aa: CAVRAGGNQPQHF
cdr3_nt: TGTGCCGTAAGAGCCGGGGGCAATCAGCCCCAGCATTTT

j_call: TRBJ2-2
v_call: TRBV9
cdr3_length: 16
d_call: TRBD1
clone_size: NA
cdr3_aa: CASSVAQGGGTGELFF
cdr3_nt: TGTGCCAGCAGCGTAGCTCAAGGGGGCGGTACCGGGGAGCTGTTTTTT

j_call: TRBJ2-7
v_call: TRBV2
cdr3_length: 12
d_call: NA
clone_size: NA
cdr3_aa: CASRLTGYEQYF
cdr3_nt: TGTGCCAGCAGACTCACGGGTTACGAGCAGTACTTC

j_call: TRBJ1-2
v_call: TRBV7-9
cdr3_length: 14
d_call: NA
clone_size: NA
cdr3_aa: CASSFQVGDYGYTF
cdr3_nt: TGTGCCAGCAGCTTTCAGGTGGGCGACTATGGCTACACCTTC

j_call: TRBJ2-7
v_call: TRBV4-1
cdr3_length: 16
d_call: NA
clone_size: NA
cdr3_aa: CASSLLSGSSSYEQYF
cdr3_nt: TGCGCCAGCAGTCTACTCTCCGGGAGTAGCTCCTACGAGCAGTACTTC

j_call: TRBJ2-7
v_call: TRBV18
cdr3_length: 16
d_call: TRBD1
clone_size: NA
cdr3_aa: CASSLGGQASSYEQYF
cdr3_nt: TGTGCCAGCTCACTTGGCGGACAGGCCAGCTCCTACGAGCAGTACTTC

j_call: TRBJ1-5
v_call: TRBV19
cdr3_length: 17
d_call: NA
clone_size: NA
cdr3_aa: CASRGLDSGRVYQPQHF
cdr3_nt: TGTGCCAGTAGAGGTCTTGATTCGGGAAGGGTATATCAGCCCCAGCATTTT

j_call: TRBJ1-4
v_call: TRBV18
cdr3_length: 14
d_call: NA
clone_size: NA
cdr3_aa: CASSLGSRAEKLFF
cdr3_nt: TGTGCCAGCTCCCTTGGGAGCAGAGCAGAAAAACTGTTTTTT

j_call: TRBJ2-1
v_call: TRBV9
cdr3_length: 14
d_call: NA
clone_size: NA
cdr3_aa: CASTSSVLNNEQFF
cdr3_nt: TGTGCCAGCACGTCTAGCGTCTTGAACAATGAGCAGTTCTTC

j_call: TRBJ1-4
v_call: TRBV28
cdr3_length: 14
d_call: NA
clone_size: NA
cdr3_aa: CASSRNRANEKLFF
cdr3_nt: TGTGCCAGCAGTCGGAACAGGGCTAATGAAAAACTGTTTTTT

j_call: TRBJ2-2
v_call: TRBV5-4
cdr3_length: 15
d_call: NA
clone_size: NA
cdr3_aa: CASSLARSPTGELFF
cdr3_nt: TGTGCCAGCAGCTTGGCCAGGTCCCCTACCGGGGAGCTGTTTTTT

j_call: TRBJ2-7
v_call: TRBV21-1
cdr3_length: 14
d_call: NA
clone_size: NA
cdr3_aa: CASSKGGGAYEQYF
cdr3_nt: TGTGCCAGCAGCAAAGGGGGAGGGGCCTACGAGCAGTACTTC

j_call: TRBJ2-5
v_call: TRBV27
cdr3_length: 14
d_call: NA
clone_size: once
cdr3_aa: CASRPTGGQETQYF
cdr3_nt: TGTGCCAGCAGACCAACCGGGGGTCAAGAGACCCAGTACTTC

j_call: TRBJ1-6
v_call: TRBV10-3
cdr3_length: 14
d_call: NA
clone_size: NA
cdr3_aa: CAISVGGYNSPLHF
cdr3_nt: TGTGCCATCAGTGTAGGAGGGTATAATTCACCCCTCCACTTT

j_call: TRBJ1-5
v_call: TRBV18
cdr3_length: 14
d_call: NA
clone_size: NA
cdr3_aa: CASSMLGANQPQHF
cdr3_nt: TGTGCCAGCTCAATGCTGGGGGCCAATCAGCCCCAGCATTTT

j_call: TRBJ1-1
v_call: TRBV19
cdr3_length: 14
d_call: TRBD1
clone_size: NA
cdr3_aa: CASSAQGSGTEAFF
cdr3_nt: TGTGCCAGTAGTGCACAGGGGAGTGGGACTGAAGCTTTCTTT

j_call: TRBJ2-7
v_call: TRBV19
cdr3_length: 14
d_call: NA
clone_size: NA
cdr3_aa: CASAQGHLLYEQYF
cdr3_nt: TGTGCCAGTGCTCAGGGACACCTCCTATACGAGCAGTACTTC

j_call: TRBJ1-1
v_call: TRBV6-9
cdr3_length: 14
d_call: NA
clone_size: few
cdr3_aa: CASSYDGGVTEAFF
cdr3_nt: TGTGCCAGCAGTTACGACGGGGGGGTCACTGAAGCTTTCTTT

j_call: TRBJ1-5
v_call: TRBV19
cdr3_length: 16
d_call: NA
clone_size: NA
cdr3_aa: CASSIGEGISNQPQHF
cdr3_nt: TGTGCCAGTAGTATAGGCGAGGGTATAAGCAATCAGCCCCAGCATTTT

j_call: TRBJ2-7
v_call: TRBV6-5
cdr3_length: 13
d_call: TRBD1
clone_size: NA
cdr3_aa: CASSAWDRAEQYF
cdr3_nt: TGTGCCAGCAGTGCTTGGGACAGGGCCGAGCAGTACTTC

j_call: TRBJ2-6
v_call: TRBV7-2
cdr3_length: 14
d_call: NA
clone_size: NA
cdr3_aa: CASSLLAGANVLTF
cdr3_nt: TGTGCCAGCAGCTTATTAGCGGGGGCCAACGTCCTGACTTTC

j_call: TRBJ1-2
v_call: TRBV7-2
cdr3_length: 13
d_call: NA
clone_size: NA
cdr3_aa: CASSPRDTYGYTF
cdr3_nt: TGTGCCAGCAGCCCCCGGGACACCTATGGCTACACCTTC

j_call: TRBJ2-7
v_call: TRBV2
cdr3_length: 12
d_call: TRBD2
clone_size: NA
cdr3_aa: CASQTSGREQYF
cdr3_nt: TGTGCCAGCCAGACTAGCGGCCGCGAGCAGTACTTC

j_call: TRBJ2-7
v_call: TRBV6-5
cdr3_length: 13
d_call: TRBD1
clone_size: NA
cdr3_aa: CASRRTGGHEQYF
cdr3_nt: TGTGCCAGCAGAAGGACAGGGGGCCACGAGCAGTACTTC

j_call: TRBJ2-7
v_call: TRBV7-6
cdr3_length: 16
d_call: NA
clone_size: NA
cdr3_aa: CANGAAKVENPYEQYF
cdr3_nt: TGTGCCAACGGAGCGGCGAAGGTAGAGAACCCCTACGAGCAGTACTTC

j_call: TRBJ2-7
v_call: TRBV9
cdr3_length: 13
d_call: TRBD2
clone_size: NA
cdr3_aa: CASSVEGGREQYF
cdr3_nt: TGTGCCAGCAGCGTAGAGGGAGGGCGGGAGCAGTACTTC

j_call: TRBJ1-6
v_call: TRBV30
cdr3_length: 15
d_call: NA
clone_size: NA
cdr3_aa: CASKPGSSYNSPLHF
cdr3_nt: TGTGCCTCGAAACCCGGGAGCTCCTATAATTCACCCCTCCACTTT

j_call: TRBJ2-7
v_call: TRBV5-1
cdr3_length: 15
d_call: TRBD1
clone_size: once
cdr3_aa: CASSPRQGVAYEQYF
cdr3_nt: TGCGCCAGCAGCCCGCGACAGGGGGTAGCCTACGAGCAGTACTTC

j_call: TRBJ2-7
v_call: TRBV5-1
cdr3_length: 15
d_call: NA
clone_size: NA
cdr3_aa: CASSFTTGGSYEQYF
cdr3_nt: TGCGCCAGCAGCTTCACGACAGGAGGTTCCTACGAGCAGTACTTC

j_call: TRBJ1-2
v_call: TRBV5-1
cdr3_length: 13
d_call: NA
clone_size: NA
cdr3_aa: CASSPSANYGYTF
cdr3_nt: TGCGCCAGCAGCCCGTCCGCTAACTATGGCTACACCTTC

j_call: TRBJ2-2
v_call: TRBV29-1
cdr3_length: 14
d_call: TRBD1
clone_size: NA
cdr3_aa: CSVRTGVNTGELFF
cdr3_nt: TGCAGCGTTCGGACAGGGGTGAACACCGGGGAGCTGTTTTTT

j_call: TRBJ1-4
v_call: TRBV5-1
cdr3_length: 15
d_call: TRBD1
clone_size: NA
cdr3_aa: CASSVDRASNEKLFF
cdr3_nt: TGCGCCAGCAGCGTCGACAGGGCCTCTAATGAAAAACTGTTTTTT

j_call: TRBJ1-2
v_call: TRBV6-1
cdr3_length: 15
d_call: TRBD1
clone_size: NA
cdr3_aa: CASREARQGSYGYTF
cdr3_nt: TGTGCCAGCAGAGAAGCCCGACAGGGATCATATGGCTACACCTTC

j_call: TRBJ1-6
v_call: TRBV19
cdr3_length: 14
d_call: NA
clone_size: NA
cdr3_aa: CASSIPGTGSPLHF
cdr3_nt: TGTGCCAGTAGTATCCCCGGGACTGGTTCACCCCTCCACTTT